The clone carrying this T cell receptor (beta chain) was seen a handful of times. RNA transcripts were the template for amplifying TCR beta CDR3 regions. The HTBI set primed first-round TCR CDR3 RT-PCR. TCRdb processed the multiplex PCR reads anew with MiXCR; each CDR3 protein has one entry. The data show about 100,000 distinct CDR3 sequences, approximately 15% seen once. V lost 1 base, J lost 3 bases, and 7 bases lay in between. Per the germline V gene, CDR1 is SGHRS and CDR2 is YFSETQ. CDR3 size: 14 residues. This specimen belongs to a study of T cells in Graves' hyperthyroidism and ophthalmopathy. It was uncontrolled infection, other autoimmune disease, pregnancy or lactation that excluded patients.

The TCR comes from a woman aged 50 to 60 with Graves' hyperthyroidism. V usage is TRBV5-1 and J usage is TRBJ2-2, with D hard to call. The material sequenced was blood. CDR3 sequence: CASSLREHTGELFF. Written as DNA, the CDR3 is TGCGCCAGCAGCTTGCGCGAACACACCGGGGAGCTGTTTTTT.